The 15 T cell receptor beta chains given below trace back to one sample, sequenced in a study of cytomegalovirus exposure and HLA in healthy donors. 13 Jbeta primers and 60 Vbeta primers were used for the PCR. Assay: immunoSEQ multiplex PCR; the TCRdb copy retains only in-frame clones and omits some. This sample has 150,000 to 200,000 clones, with approximately 83% found just once. Sequencing was carried out using PBMCs. Receptors were obtained from a man between 18 and 29 years old in good health and CMV-seropositive.

The chain combines TRBV5-1 with TRBJ1-4; a weak D match, TRBD1 (5 bases). Germline lookup yields CDR1 SGHRS and CDR2 YFSETQ. V dropped 0 bases and J dropped 4 bases, with 7 bases sitting between them. The CDR3 is 14 amino acids. The CDR3: CASSLEGVNEKLFF. The CDR3 DNA sequence: TGCGCCAGCAGCTTGGAAGGGGTTAATGAAAAACTGTTTTTT. Supplemented by reference TRBV5-1 and TRBJ1-4, the full variable domain reads KAGVTQTPRYLIKTRGQQVTLSCSPISGHRSVSWYQQTPGQGLQFLFEYFSETQRNKGNFPGRFSGRQFSNSRSEMNVSTLELGDSALYLCASSLEGVNEKLFFGSGTQLSVL.

This chain connects TRBV6-5 to TRBJ2-7; 9 bases line up with TRBD1. The trim removed 3 bases at V and 0 bases at J, leaving 3 bases unmatched. The CDR3 runs to 15 residues. Germline CDR1 MNHEY, CDR2 SVGAGI. The CDR3 DNA sequence: TGTGCCAGCAGTTATGGGACAGGGATCTCCTACGAGCAGTACTTC. Protein sequence: CASSYGTGISYEQYF.

The genes are TRBV19 and TRBJ2-5, with a tentative D call TRBD1 (8 bases). CDR3 length: 16 amino acids. In germline, CDR1 is LNHDA, CDR2 SQIVND (reference sequence). V lost 3 bases and J 5 bases, leaving 19 bases between the germline ends. Here the CDR3 reads CASSMGYRGGEETQYF. The CDR3 DNA follows: TGTGCCAGTAGTATGGGTTACAGGGGGGGAGAGGAGACCCAGTACTTC.

The chain employs TRBV10-3 and TRBJ2-7, with TRBD1 matching 9 bases. Germline CDR1 reads ENHRY; CDR2 reads SYGVKD. This CDR3 is built from 14 residues. The trim removed 10 bases at V and 1 base at J, leaving 8 bases unmatched. DNA for the CDR3: TGTGCCACCGACCGGACAGGGGCATCCTACGAGCAGTACTTC. Translated, it gives CATDRTGASYEQYF.

The CDR3 is CASSATLFGPGETQYF. The DNA for the CDR3 is TGTGCCAGCAGCGCTACACTGTTTGGGCCGGGGGAGACCCAGTACTTC. V and J are TRBV7-9 and TRBJ2-5, with D tentatively TRBD2 (5 bases). Trimming cost V 5 bases and J 5 bases, with 21 bases left between them. CDR3 length: 16 amino acids. CDR1 SEHNR and CDR2 FQNEAQ come from the germline V gene (reference sequence).

Note on this clone: One end of the junction does not line up with germline, which may come from a read error. The same CDR3 arises from other DNA sequences in this sample as well. The rearrangement links TRBV5-4 to TRBJ2-5, with D possibly being TRBD2 (5 bases). The length of the CDR3 is 15 residues. The V gene's germline CDR1 is SGHNT and CDR2 YYREEE (reference sequence). The CDR3 spells CASSLASAPLGTQYF. CDR3 DNA: TGCGCCAGCAGCCTAGCCTCAGCGCCCCTGGGGACCCAGTACTTC.

The V call is TRBV7-6, the J call TRBJ2-5; 13 bases are shared with TRBD2. Germline CDR1 is SGHVS and CDR2 is FNYEAQ. CDR3 length equals 18 residues. Unmatched junction bases numbered 10, after V lost 1 base and J lost 5 bases. In nucleotides, the CDR3 is TGTGCCAGCAGCTTAGATCGGGGACTAGCGGGGACATGGGAGACCCAGTACTTC. Translating gives CASSLDRGLAGTWETQYF. Using reference TRBV7-6 and TRBJ2-5 for the parts outside the CDR3, the full variable domain is GAGVSQSPRYKVTKRGQDVALRCDPISGHVSLYWYRQALGQGPEFLTYFNYEAQQDKSGLPNDRFSAERPEGSISTLTIQRTEQRDSAMYRCASSLDRGLAGTWETQYFGPGTRLLVL.

For the CDR3, the DNA is TGCGCCAGCAGTATTTCGGGGGGTCAGCCCCAGCATTTT. Translation: CASSISGGQPQHF. The chain links TRBV5-1 to TRBJ1-5; a weak D match, TRBD1 (5 bases). There are 13 residues in the CDR3. Trimming shortened V by 5 bases and J by 6 bases, and 12 bases separated the two germline ends. The germline V gene encodes CDR1 SGHRS and CDR2 YFSETQ.

The genes are TRBV29-1 and TRBJ2-7, with 9 nucleotides matching TRBD1. V trimming: 4 bases; J trimming: 7 bases; junction bases outside the gene matches: 8. The germline V gene has CDR1 SQVTM and CDR2 ANQGSEA. The length of the CDR3 is 13 residues. The CDR3, as DNA: TGCAGCGTTGCCCGGACAGGGGAACGTGAGCAGTACTTC. Protein: CSVARTGEREQYF.

This clone was counted a few times. V is TRBV5-1 and J is TRBJ2-2; the match to TRBD1 covers 8 bases. CDR3 size: 15 residues. The V gene's germline CDR1 is SGHRS and CDR2 YFSETQ. V shed 3 bases, J shed 1 base, and the junction held 2 bases outside the gene matches. For the CDR3, the DNA is TGCGCCAGCAGCTGGGGGACAGGGAACACCGGGGAGCTGTTTTTT. Protein sequence: CASSWGTGNTGELFF.

The chain joins TRBV19 to TRBJ2-1; 8 bases agree with TRBD1. Per germline, CDR1 LNHDA and CDR2 SQIVND (reference sequence). With V trimmed by 4 bases and J by 10 bases, 6 bases remained unmatched. The CDR3 has 13 amino acids. Written as DNA, the CDR3 is TGTGCCAGTAGTAGACAGGGGAGGCTCGAGCAGTTCTTC. Protein product: CASSRQGRLEQFF.

The J gene is TRBJ2-7, the V gene TRBV11-2; tentatively, D is TRBD1 (5 bases). The CDR3 extends over 14 amino acids. V was trimmed by 3 bases and J by 3 bases, leaving 12 bases between them. Germline values: CDR1 SGHAT, CDR2 FQNNGV. The CDR3 loop is CASSLLGVGYEQYF. The CDR3 DNA reads as TGTGCCAGCAGCTTGTTAGGGGTCGGCTACGAGCAGTACTTC.

The V and J genes are TRBV9 and TRBJ1-1; 7 bases line up with TRBD1. There are 15 residues in the CDR3. V shed 3 bases and J 1 base; nucleotides not matched to a gene: 6. Germline V gene lookup returns CDR1 SGDLS and CDR2 YYNGEE. In DNA form, the CDR3 reads TGTGCCAGCAGCGCGTCCCGGGACAGGAACACTGAAGCTTTCTTT. Translating gives CASSASRDRNTEAFF.

This clone occurred a few times. CDR3 loop: CASSSAGFSYNSPLHF. The CDR3 DNA reads TGTGCCAGCAGCTCTGCAGGGTTCTCCTATAATTCACCCCTCCACTTT. The chain combines TRBV5-6 with TRBJ1-6, with a weak D call TRBD1 (5 bases). With 3 bases removed from V and 0 bases from J, the gap between germline ends came to 10 bases. The CDR3 is made up of 16 amino acids. Germline values: CDR1 SGHDT, CDR2 YYEEEE.

V is TRBV2 and J is TRBJ2-2, with D perhaps TRBD1 (5 bases). V lost 4 bases and J 5 bases, leaving 11 bases between the germline ends. The V gene's germline CDR1 is SNHLY and CDR2 FYNNEI. The CDR3 runs to 14 residues. The CDR3 DNA is TGTGCCAGCAGTGGGGTCAGGGTGACCGGGGAGCTGTTTTTT. Translation gives CASSGVRVTGELFF.